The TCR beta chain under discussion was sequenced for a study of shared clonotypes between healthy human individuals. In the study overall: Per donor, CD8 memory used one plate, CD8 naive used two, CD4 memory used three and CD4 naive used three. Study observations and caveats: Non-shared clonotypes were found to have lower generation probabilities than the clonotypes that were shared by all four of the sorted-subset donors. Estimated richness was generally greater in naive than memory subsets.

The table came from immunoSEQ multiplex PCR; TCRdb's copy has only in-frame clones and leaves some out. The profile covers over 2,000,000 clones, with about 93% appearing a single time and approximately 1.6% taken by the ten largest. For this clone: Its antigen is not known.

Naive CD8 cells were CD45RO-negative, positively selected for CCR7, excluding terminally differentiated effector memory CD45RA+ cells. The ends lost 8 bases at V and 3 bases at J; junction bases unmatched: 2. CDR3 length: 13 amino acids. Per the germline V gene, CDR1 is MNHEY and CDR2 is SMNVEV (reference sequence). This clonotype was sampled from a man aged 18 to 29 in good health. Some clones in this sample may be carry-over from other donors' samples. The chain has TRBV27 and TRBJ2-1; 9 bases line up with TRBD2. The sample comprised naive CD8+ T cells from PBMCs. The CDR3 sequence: CASGTSFYNEQFF. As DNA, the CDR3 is TGTGCCAGCGGGACTAGCTTCTACAATGAGCAGTTCTTC.